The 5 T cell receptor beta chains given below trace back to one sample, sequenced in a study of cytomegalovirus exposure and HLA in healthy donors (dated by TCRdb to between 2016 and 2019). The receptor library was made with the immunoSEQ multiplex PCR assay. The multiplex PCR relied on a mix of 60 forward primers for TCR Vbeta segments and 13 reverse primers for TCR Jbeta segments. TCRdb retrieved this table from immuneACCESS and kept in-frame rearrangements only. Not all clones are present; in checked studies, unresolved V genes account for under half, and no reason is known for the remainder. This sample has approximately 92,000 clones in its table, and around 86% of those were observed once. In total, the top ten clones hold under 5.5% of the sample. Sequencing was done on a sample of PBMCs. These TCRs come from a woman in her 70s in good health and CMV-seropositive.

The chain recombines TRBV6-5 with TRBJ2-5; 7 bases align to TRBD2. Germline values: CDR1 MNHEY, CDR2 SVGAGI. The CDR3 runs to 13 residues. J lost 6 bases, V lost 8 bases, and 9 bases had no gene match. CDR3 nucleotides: TGTGCCAGCGGGGGGGGGAAAGGAAAGACCCAGTACTTC. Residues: CASGGGKGKTQYF.

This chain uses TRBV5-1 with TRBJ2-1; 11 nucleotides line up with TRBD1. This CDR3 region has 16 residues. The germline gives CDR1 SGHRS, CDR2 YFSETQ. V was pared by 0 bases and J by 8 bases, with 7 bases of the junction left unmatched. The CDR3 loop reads CASSLGVDRGQDEQFF. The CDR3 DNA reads TGCGCCAGCAGCTTGGGTGTGGACAGGGGGCAGGATGAGCAGTTCTTC.

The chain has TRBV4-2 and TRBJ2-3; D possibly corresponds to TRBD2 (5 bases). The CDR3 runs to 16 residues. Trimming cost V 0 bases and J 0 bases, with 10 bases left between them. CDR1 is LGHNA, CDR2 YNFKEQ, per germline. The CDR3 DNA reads TGTGCCAGCAGCCAAGAGGCTAGCAGTAGCACAGATACGCAGTATTTT. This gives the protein CASSQEASSSTDTQYF.

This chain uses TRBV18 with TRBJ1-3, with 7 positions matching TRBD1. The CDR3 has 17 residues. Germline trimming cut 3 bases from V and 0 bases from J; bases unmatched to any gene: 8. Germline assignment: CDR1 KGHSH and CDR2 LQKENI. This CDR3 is CASSPNWDSFSGNTIYF. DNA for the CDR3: TGTGCCAGCTCACCGAACTGGGACAGTTTCTCTGGAAACACCATATATTTT.

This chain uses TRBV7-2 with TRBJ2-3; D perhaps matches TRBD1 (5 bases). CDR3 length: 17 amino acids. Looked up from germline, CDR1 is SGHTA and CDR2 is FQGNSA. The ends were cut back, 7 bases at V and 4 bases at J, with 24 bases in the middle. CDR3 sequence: CASTPNAPRAGADTQYF. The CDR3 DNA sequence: TGTGCCAGCACCCCCAACGCCCCCAGGGCAGGTGCAGATACGCAGTATTTT.